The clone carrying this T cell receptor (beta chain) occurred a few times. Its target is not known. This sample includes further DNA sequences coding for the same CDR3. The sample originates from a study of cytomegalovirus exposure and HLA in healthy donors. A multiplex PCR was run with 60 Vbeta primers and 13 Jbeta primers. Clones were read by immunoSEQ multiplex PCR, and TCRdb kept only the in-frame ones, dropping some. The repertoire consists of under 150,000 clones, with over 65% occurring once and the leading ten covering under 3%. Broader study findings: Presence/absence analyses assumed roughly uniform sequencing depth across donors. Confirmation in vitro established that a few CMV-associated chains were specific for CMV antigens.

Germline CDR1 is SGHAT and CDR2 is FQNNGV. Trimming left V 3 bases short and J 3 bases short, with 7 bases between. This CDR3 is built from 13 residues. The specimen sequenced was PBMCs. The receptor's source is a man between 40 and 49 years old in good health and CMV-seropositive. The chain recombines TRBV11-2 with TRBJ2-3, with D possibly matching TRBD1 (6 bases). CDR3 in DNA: TGTGCCAGCAGCTTTAGGGGGACAGATACGCAGTATTTT. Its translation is CASSFRGTDTQYF.